These 27 T cell receptor beta chains share one sample of origin, sequenced in a study of control samples from healthy donors and cancer patients. Assay: immunoSEQ multiplex PCR; the TCRdb copy retains only in-frame clones and omits some. The sample shows some 54,000 clones, around 95% of them seen only once. The sequenced sample was blood. The origin of the receptors is a woman in her twenties or thirties in good health.

This chain links TRBV11-2 with TRBJ1-1; TRBD1 aligns across 7 bases. The CDR3 is made up of 14 amino acids. V gave up 3 bases and J gave up 1 base; unmatched junction bases: 2. From germline, CDR1 is SGHAT and CDR2 FQNNGV. This chain's CDR3 is CASSFGQENTEAFF. In DNA, the CDR3 is TGTGCCAGCAGCTTCGGACAGGAGAACACTGAAGCTTTCTTT.

The V and J genes are TRBV29-1 and TRBJ1-3, with D maybe TRBD1 (6 bases). Germline V gene sequence: CDR1 SQVTM, CDR2 ANQGSEA. The CDR3 runs 14 residues. V was shortened by 5 bases and J by 4 bases, with 15 bases between the two germline ends. CDR3 DNA: TGCAGCGTTTTGGGGGCAGGGACAGGAAACACCATATATTTT. Residues: CSVLGAGTGNTIYF.

This clone was seen a single time. The chain has TRBV10-3 and TRBJ1-3, with D perhaps TRBD1 (5 bases). This CDR3 has 14 amino acids. V was trimmed by 3 bases and J by 7 bases, leaving 13 bases between them. Looked up from germline, CDR1 is ENHRY and CDR2 is SYGVKD. The DNA for the CDR3 is TGTGCCATCAGTGACGTAGGGGTGGCCAACACCATATATTTT. This translates into CAISDVGVANTIYF.

The rearrangement links TRBV18 to TRBJ2-3, with D tentatively TRBD1 (6 bases). The CDR3 covers 17 residues. Trimming removed 5 bases from V and 0 bases from J, with 18 bases in between. CDR1 and CDR2 (germline): KGHSH, LQKENI. The CDR3 sequence is CASSSYRDTASTDTQYF. The CDR3 DNA is TGTGCCAGCTCATCCTACCGGGACACGGCTAGCACAGATACGCAGTATTTT. Complete variable domain (other parts from reference TRBV18 and TRBJ2-3): NAGVMQNPRHLVRRRGQEARLRCSPMKGHSHVYWYRQLPEEGLKFMVYLQKENIIDESGMPKERFSAEFPKEGPSILRIQQVVRGDSAAYFCASSSYRDTASTDTQYFGPGTRLTVL.

The V and J genes are TRBV7-9 and TRBJ1-1; the match to TRBD1 covers 10 bases. This CDR3 has 14 residues. The V and J ends lost 1 base and 6 bases, in that order; junction bases with no gene match: 2. CDR1 is SEHNR and CDR2 is FQNEAQ in the germline V gene (reference sequence). In nucleotides, the CDR3 is TGTGCCAGCAGCTTAGGACAGGGGGCTGCTGAAGCTTTCTTT. Protein sequence: CASSLGQGAAEAFF.

V and J are TRBV19 and TRBJ1-2; D might be TRBD1 (5 bases). This CDR3 region has 12 residues. Germline V gene lookup returns CDR1 LNHDA and CDR2 SQIVND (reference sequence). V lost 6 bases, J lost 6 bases, and 11 bases lay in between. CDR3 sequence reads: CASSPGNHGYTF. CDR3 coding DNA: TGTGCCAGTAGCCCAGGGAATCATGGCTACACCTTC. The whole variable domain, filled in from reference TRBV19 and TRBJ1-2, reads DGGITQSPKYLFRKEGQNVTLSCEQNLNHDAMYWYRQDPGQGLRLIYYSQIVNDFQKGDIAEGYSVSREKKESFPLTVTSAQKNPTAFYLCASSPGNHGYTFGSGTRLTVV.

The chain has TRBV20-1 and TRBJ2-7; D remains unclear. Germline CDR1 DFQATT, CDR2 SNEGSKA (reference sequence). The CDR3 consists of 11 residues. Trimming took 5 bases from V and 0 from J, leaving 5 bases between them. CDR3 sequence: CSAPDSYEQYF. The CDR3 DNA reads as TGCAGTGCTCCGGACTCCTACGAGCAGTACTTC.

The V gene is TRBV29-1, the J gene TRBJ2-5; the D gene is possibly TRBD2 (7 bases). Germline values: CDR1 SQVTM, CDR2 ANQGSEA. The CDR3 is 13 residues long. Trimming shortened V by 7 bases and J by 7 bases, and 19 bases separated the two germline ends. CDR3 loop: CSGGGRGMRTQYF. CDR3 DNA sequence: TGCAGCGGGGGGGGCCGGGGGATGAGGACCCAGTACTTC.

The V gene is TRBV12-3 or TRBV12-4, the J gene TRBJ1-3; D uncertain. Trimming stripped 6 bases from V and 1 base from J, with 7 bases between. The CDR3 is 13 amino acids. Written as DNA, the CDR3 is TGTGCCAGCAGCTTTAGATCTGGAAACACCATATATTTT. As protein: CASSFRSGNTIYF.

The V and J genes are TRBV18 and TRBJ2-7; TRBD2 matches at 7 bases. The CDR3 totals 15 residues. Trimming at V came to 1 base and at J to 2 bases, leaving 5 bases not matched to a gene. Looked up from germline, CDR1 is KGHSH and CDR2 is LQKENI. For the CDR3, the DNA is TGTGCCAGCTCACCACAAGTTAGCGGGCCCTACGAGCAGTACTTC. It codes for CASSPQVSGPYEQYF. Full variable domain (missing parts from reference TRBV18 and TRBJ2-7): NAGVMQNPRHLVRRRGQEARLRCSPMKGHSHVYWYRQLPEEGLKFMVYLQKENIIDESGMPKERFSAEFPKEGPSILRIQQVVRGDSAAYFCASSPQVSGPYEQYFGPGTRLTVT.

Only one count was recorded for this clone. The rearrangement links TRBV7-9 to TRBJ2-7; 7 bases map to TRBD1. This CDR3 comprises 12 residues. V lost 3 bases to trimming and J lost 6 bases; unmatched junction nucleotides: 2. Germline V lookup: CDR1 SEHNR, CDR2 FQNEAQ (reference sequence). This CDR3 reads CASSFDRAEQYF. CDR3 nucleotide sequence: TGTGCCAGCAGCTTCGACAGGGCCGAGCAGTACTTC.

The rearrangement links TRBV24-1 to TRBJ2-1; D unclear. Germline values: CDR1 KGHDR, CDR2 SFDVKD. The CDR3 spans 12 residues. Trimming shortened V by 7 bases and J by 2 bases, and 5 bases separated the two germline ends. CDR3 coding DNA: TGTGCCACCAGCCAGACCTACAATGAGCAGTTCTTC. Its translation is CATSQTYNEQFF.

The chain employs TRBV28 and TRBJ2-5, with D perhaps matching TRBD1 (5 bases). Germline-derived CDR1 and CDR2 are MDHEN and SYDVKM. Deletions cut 2 bases from V and 1 base from J, with 11 bases between. This CDR3 is 15 amino acids long. The DNA for the CDR3 is TGTGCCAGCAGTTTAGGCAGGGCAGTCCAAGAGACCCAGTACTTC. Encoded protein: CASSLGRAVQETQYF.

J is TRBJ1-1 and V is TRBV5-1, with D unclear. Trimming removed 3 bases at V and 3 bases at J, with 15 bases between. CDR3 length: 15 amino acids. Germline CDR1 is SGHRS and CDR2 is YFSETQ. CDR3 sequence: CASSSSGPGDTEAFF. In nucleotides, the CDR3 is TGCGCCAGCAGCTCCTCGGGTCCTGGGGACACTGAAGCTTTCTTT.

This chain links TRBV15 with TRBJ1-3; D not resolved. V gave up 3 bases and J gave up 0 bases, with 6 bases separating them. The CDR3 sequence is 14 residues long. Germline loops: CDR1 LNHNV, CDR2 YYDKDF (reference sequence). The CDR3 is CATSRGLSGNTIYF. In nucleotides, the CDR3 is TGTGCCACCAGCAGGGGCCTCTCTGGAAACACCATATATTTT. The full variable domain, its missing parts supplied by reference TRBV15 and TRBJ1-3, is DAMVIQNPRYQVTQFGKPVTLSCSQTLNHNVMYWYQQKSSQAPKLLFHYYDKDFNNEADTPDNFQSRRPNTSFCFLDIRSPGLGDTAMYLCATSRGLSGNTIYFGEGSWLTVV.

This clone occurred once. This chain links TRBV6-1 with TRBJ1-2; D might be TRBD1 (5 bases). This CDR3 contains 15 residues. The V gene lost 2 bases and the J gene lost 4 bases, with 14 bases spanning the gap. Germline V CDR1 and CDR2: MNHNS, SASEGT. The CDR3 nucleotides are TGTGCCAGCAGTGAAAGGTTCGGGGCCACCTATGGCTACACCTTC. Protein sequence: CASSERFGATYGYTF.

This clone was observed once. The chain combines TRBV28 with TRBJ2-7; tentatively, D is TRBD2 (7 bases). This CDR3 has 14 residues. From germline, CDR1 is MDHEN and CDR2 SYDVKM. The V end was cut by 3 bases, the J end by 6 bases, with 15 bases between. The CDR3: CASSFRRRGGEQYF. CDR3 in DNA: TGTGCCAGCAGTTTTCGTCGGAGGGGGGGCGAGCAGTACTTC.

The chain is built from TRBV2 and TRBJ1-1; D uncertain. Trimming cost V 6 bases and J 4 bases, with 18 bases left between them. This CDR3 is 15 amino acids long. Germline V lookup: CDR1 SNHLY, CDR2 FYNNEI. The CDR3 region is CASRDNSGVSTEAFF. The CDR3, as DNA: TGTGCCAGCAGGGATAACAGCGGGGTGAGCACTGAAGCTTTCTTT.

The genes are TRBV7-8 and TRBJ2-2; 13 bases are a match to TRBD2. Germline CDR1 and CDR2: SGHVS and FQNEAQ. The CDR3 has 19 residues. The J segment lost 2 bases and the V segment lost 5 bases, leaving 11 bases of the junction unmatched. The CDR3, as DNA: TGTGCCAGCAGCCATCTTGGACTAGCGGGAGTATCTAACACCGGGGAGCTGTTTTTT. Translating it yields CASSHLGLAGVSNTGELFF. Filled out from reference TRBV7-8 and TRBJ2-2, the complete variable domain reads GAGVSQSPRYKVAKRGQDVALRCDPISGHVSLFWYQQALGQGPEFLTYFQNEAQLDKSGLPSDRFFAERPEGSVSTLKIQRTQQEDSAVYLCASSHLGLAGVSNTGELFFGEGSRLTVL.

CDR3 protein: CASSLLAGTYEQYF. The CDR3 DNA reads as TGCGCCAGCAGCTTGTTGGCAGGGACCTACGAGCAGTACTTC. The chain links TRBV5-1 to TRBJ2-7; a weak D match, TRBD1 (5 bases). Germline CDR1 is SGHRS and CDR2 is YFSETQ. V was pared by 1 base and J by 2 bases, with 10 bases between. This CDR3 is 14 amino acids long.

The chain uses TRBV6-5 and TRBJ1-1; D might be TRBD1 (5 bases). V was pared by 9 bases and J by 1 base, with 12 bases between. Germline-derived CDR1 and CDR2 are MNHEY and SVGAGI. CDR3 length: 13 residues. This chain's CDR3 is CASWRTPNTEAFF. Written as DNA, the CDR3 is TGTGCCAGTTGGAGGACACCGAACACTGAAGCTTTCTTT.

V gene TRBV18 combines with J gene TRBJ2-7; TRBD2 aligns across 7 bases. V dropped 1 base and J dropped 3; count of bases not matched to a gene: 9. In germline, CDR1 is KGHSH, CDR2 LQKENI. The CDR3 extends over 16 amino acids. In DNA form, the CDR3 reads TGTGCCAGCTCACCACGATGGGACTACCGCATCTACGAGCAGTACTTC. Its protein product is CASSPRWDYRIYEQYF.

V and J are TRBV13 and TRBJ2-1, with 7 positions matching TRBD2. Germline V gene sequence: CDR1 PRHDT, CDR2 FYEKMQ (reference sequence). The CDR3 is made up of 13 amino acids. The trim removed 8 bases at V and 9 bases at J, leaving 10 bases unmatched. CDR3 nucleotides: TGTGCCAGCGGGCGGGAGCTCTCAAGTGAGCAGTTCTTC. Protein product: CASGRELSSEQFF.

V gene TRBV28 combines with J gene TRBJ1-4; TRBD1 agrees at 10 bases. Per the germline V gene, CDR1 is MDHEN and CDR2 is SYDVKM. The V segment lost 2 bases and the J segment 8 bases; nucleotides outside the gene matches: 8. This CDR3 is 16 amino acids long. The CDR3 nucleotides read TGTGCCAGCAGTTTACCGACAGGGGGCTCGGGGGAAAAACTGTTTTTT. Translating gives CASSLPTGGSGEKLFF.

In its sample, this clone was seen once. The J gene is TRBJ2-5, the V gene TRBV5-1; the match to TRBD2 covers 10 bases. CDR1 SGHRS and CDR2 YFSETQ come from the germline V gene. The CDR3 is 16 amino acids. V shed 0 bases, J shed 5 bases, and the junction held 7 bases outside the gene matches. The CDR3 DNA sequence: TGCGCCAGCAGCTTGGGTCCTAGCGGGAGATGGGAGACCCAGTACTTC. This translates into CASSLGPSGRWETQYF.

The chain is built from TRBV4-2 and TRBJ1-5; 7 positions match TRBD1. The CDR3 contains 16 residues. V trimming: 4 bases; J trimming: 2 bases; junction bases outside the gene matches: 8. The germline V gene has CDR1 LGHNA and CDR2 YNFKEQ. CDR3 sequence (DNA): TGTGCCAGCAGCCCTGACAGGGAAGGAGGCAATCAGCCCCAGCATTTT. This sequence encodes CASSPDREGGNQPQHF.

This clone was observed a single time. The gene calls are TRBV10-3 and TRBJ1-3, with a possible D match to TRBD1 (5 bases). The germline V and J ends were trimmed by 11 bases and 0 bases, with 14 bases remaining between them. Germline V gene lookup returns CDR1 ENHRY and CDR2 SYGVKD. This CDR3 region has 14 residues. CDR3 sequence: CAAGTDSSGNTIYF. CDR3 sequence (DNA): TGTGCCGCAGGGACCGACAGCTCTGGAAACACCATATATTTT.